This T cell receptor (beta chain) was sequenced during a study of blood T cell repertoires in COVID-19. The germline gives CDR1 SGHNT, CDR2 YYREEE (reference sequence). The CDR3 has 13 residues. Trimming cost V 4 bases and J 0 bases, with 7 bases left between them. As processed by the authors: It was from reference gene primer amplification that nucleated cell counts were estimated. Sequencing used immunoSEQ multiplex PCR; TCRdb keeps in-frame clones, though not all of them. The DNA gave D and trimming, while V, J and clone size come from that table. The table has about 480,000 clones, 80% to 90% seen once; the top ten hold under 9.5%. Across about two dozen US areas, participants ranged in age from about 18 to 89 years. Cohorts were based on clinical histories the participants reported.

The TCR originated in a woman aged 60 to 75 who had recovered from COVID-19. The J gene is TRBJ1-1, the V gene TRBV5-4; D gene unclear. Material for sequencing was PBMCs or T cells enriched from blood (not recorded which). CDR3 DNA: TGTGCCAGCAGCGCCGCGATGAACACTGAAGCTTTCTTT. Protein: CASSAAMNTEAFF.